This T cell receptor (beta chain) came from a study of blood T cells in healthy people across ages. Study background: Through template switching, about one barcoded beta molecule was captured per two T cells, as measured in model experiments. Points from the study as a whole: Donors of long life had a larger count of naive CD4+ cells and greater diversity than aged donors. The study could not conclusively compare naive and antigen-experienced cells, given its unsorted PBMCs.

In regard to this clonotype: Its specificity is not known.

Primed by a sample-barcoded 5' primer and a J-beta primer mix, a second PCR proceeded for roughly 6 to 12 cycles. Using its own MiXCR run on the 5' RACE reads, TCRdb lists one record per CDR3 protein. The sample records about 770,000 distinct CDR3 sequences, roughly 44% being singletons. The CDR3 contains 15 residues. J lost 4 bases, V lost 3 bases, and 4 bases had no gene match. Germline V CDR1 and CDR2: WSHSY, SAAADI. This chain connects TRBV10-2 to TRBJ2-3; 10 bases align to TRBD2. The sample comprised blood. The TCR originated in a man aged 55 to 70 in good health. CDR3 in amino acids: CASSDLAGVADTQYF. CDR3 nucleotide sequence: TGCGCCAGCAGTGACCTAGCGGGGGTCGCAGATACGCAGTATTTT.